The clone carrying this T cell receptor (beta chain) has more than one count but fewer than ten. Every TCR beta cDNA library bore unique molecular identifiers. TCRdb fed the PCR reads into MiXCR, producing one record per CDR3 protein. The sample lists 150,000 to 200,000 distinct CDR3 sequences; approximately 30% were seen once. This sample was taken from a study of post-analysis software for immune sequencing data. Sequenced: blood. This sequence was found in a girl between 5 and 17 years old with multiple sclerosis.

The CDR3 spells CAGTGGTSGSSYNEQYF. The CDR3 nucleotides are TGTGCCGGCACCGGAGGGACTAGCGGGAGCTCCTACAATGAGCAGTACTTC. The chain has TRBV6-6 and TRBJ2-1; 14 nucleotides agree with TRBD2. The last part of the DNA fits TRBJ2-7 better; the J call may be wrong. The length of the CDR3 is 17 residues. Germline V gene lookup returns CDR1 MNHNY and CDR2 SVGAGI (reference sequence).